One sample yielded the 21 T cell receptor beta chains listed below, sequenced in a study of PD-L1 blockade in urothelial cancer. Repertoires were generated with immunoSEQ multiplex PCR, while TCRdb's copy carries only in-frame clones and drops some. Among tens of thousands of clones listed, 75% to 95% were seen once. Indicated time point: peripheral blood 6 weeks after treatment start. The source material was PBMCs, sampled around atezolizumab (anti-PD-L1) treatment. These receptor sequences come from an elderly woman with urothelial cancer.

The chain joins TRBV27 to TRBJ2-4, with TRBD2 matching 7 bases. J lost 5 bases, V lost 1 base, and 8 bases had no gene match. Per germline, CDR1 MNHEY and CDR2 SMNVEV (reference sequence). This CDR3 has 16 amino acids. This CDR3 reads CASSLLGGGGQNIQYF. The CDR3 coding sequence is TGTGCCAGCAGTTTATTGGGGGGGGGTGGGCAAAACATTCAGTACTTC.

V is TRBV7-3 and J is TRBJ1-1; no firm D call. The CDR3 loop spans 13 amino acids. V lost 2 bases and J lost 1, with 5 bases in between. The V gene's germline CDR1 is SGHTA and CDR2 FQGTGA. This CDR3 is CASSLVENTEAFF. The CDR3, as DNA: TGTGCCAGCAGCTTAGTAGAGAACACTGAAGCTTTCTTT.

V and J are TRBV28 and TRBJ1-2, with D perhaps matching TRBD1 (5 bases). CDR3 length: 14 residues. Trimming removed 6 bases from V and 8 bases from J, with 19 bases in between. The germline gives CDR1 MDHEN, CDR2 SYDVKM. The CDR3 reads CASRDLSGSWGYTF. For the CDR3, the DNA is TGTGCCAGCAGAGACCTCTCAGGGTCATGGGGCTACACCTTC.

This clone came up a few times. The chain has TRBV5-1 and TRBJ2-2, with no clear D. This CDR3 contains 14 residues. Trimming left V 5 bases short and J 6 bases short, with 14 bases between. Germline assignment: CDR1 SGHRS and CDR2 YFSETQ. CDR3 DNA sequence: TGCGCCAGCAGTGTTGGAACCGGGTCCGGGGAGCTGTTTTTT. Amino acids: CASSVGTGSGELFF.

Only a few counts were recorded for this clone. J is TRBJ2-6 and V is TRBV27; 7 bases are a match to TRBD2. CDR1 MNHEY and CDR2 SMNVEV come from the germline V gene (reference sequence). CDR3 length: 18 amino acids. V lost 8 bases and J lost 1; bases outside the gene matches: 14. CDR3 in amino acids: CASAETGLGGSGANVLTF. CDR3 sequence (DNA): TGTGCCAGCGCGGAAACGGGACTCGGGGGGTCTGGGGCCAACGTCCTGACTTTC.

The chain joins TRBV5-1 to TRBJ1-1, with TRBD1 matching 9 bases. Germline CDR1 SGHRS, CDR2 YFSETQ. The CDR3 runs 15 residues. Trimming took 0 bases from V and 6 from J; bases not matched to a gene: 6. The CDR3 spells CASSLGDRVGAEAFF. In DNA form, the CDR3 reads TGCGCCAGCAGCTTGGGGGACAGGGTGGGGGCTGAAGCTTTCTTT.

V is TRBV5-6 and J is TRBJ1-5; TRBD1 matches at 9 bases. CDR3 length: 15 amino acids. Germline CDR1 and CDR2: SGHDT and YYEEEE. V lost 0 bases, J lost 2 bases, and 0 bases stayed unmatched. The CDR3 DNA follows: TGTGCCAGCAGCTTGGGGACAGGGGGCAATCAGCCCCAGCATTTT. Encoded protein: CASSLGTGGNQPQHF.

V and J are TRBV6-1 and TRBJ2-7; 10 bases agree with TRBD1. This CDR3 region has 15 residues. Germline V gene lookup returns CDR1 MNHNS and CDR2 SASEGT. The V segment lost 1 base and the J segment 3 bases; nucleotides outside the gene matches: 3. CDR3 in amino acids: CASSEEWTGGYEQYF. CDR3 DNA: TGTGCCAGCAGTGAAGAGTGGACAGGGGGCTACGAGCAGTACTTC.

The chain is built from TRBV5-1 and TRBJ1-2; TRBD1 might be the D (6 bases). Per the germline V gene, CDR1 is SGHRS and CDR2 is YFSETQ. V gave up 4 bases and J gave up 2 bases, with 12 bases separating them. The CDR3 sequence is 14 residues long. The CDR3 nucleotides are TGCGCCAGCAGCAACGGGGGGGCCAACTATGGCTACACCTTC. Protein product: CASSNGGANYGYTF.

The chain carries TRBV18 and TRBJ2-1; 7 nucleotides align to TRBD1. This CDR3 contains 14 residues. Germline V lookup: CDR1 KGHSH, CDR2 LQKENI. V was pared by 1 base and J by 7 bases, with 4 bases of the junction left unmatched. In nucleotides, the CDR3 is TGTGCCAGCTCACCACAGGGGGCGCGTAATGAGCAGTTCTTC. It yields the protein CASSPQGARNEQFF.

The J gene is TRBJ1-1, the V gene TRBV29-1; D is ambiguous. CDR3 length: 13 amino acids. Germline lookup yields CDR1 SQVTM and CDR2 ANQGSEA. V gave up 3 bases and J gave up 1 base, with 9 bases separating them. CDR3 sequence (DNA): TGCAGCGTTGATCCAGGAAGGAACACTGAAGCTTTCTTT. Translation gives CSVDPGRNTEAFF.

The count of this clone is one. V and J are TRBV5-6 and TRBJ2-7; 9 bases agree with TRBD2. The CDR3 spans 15 residues. The V segment lost 4 bases and the J segment 7 bases; nucleotides outside the gene matches: 12. Germline loops: CDR1 SGHDT, CDR2 YYEEEE. CDR3 amino acids: CASSREAGGRGEQYF. DNA of the CDR3: TGTGCCAGCAGCAGAGAAGCGGGAGGTAGGGGGGAGCAGTACTTC.

The chain joins TRBV30 to TRBJ1-1, with unresolved D. The length of the CDR3 is 11 residues. V was shortened by 5 bases and J by 3 bases, with 7 bases between the two germline ends. Germline loops: CDR1 GTSNPN, CDR2 SVGIG (reference sequence). The CDR3 region has the DNA TGTGCCTGGGGCTTGGACACTGAAGCTTTCTTT. Translating it yields CAWGLDTEAFF.

The chain couples TRBV5-5 to TRBJ2-3; 9 bases match TRBD1. Losses at the gene ends were 4 bases for V and 6 bases for J; bases not matched to a gene: 6. The V gene's germline CDR1 is SGHKS and CDR2 YYEKEE (reference sequence). This CDR3 has 14 amino acids. The DNA for the CDR3 is TGTGCCAGCAGCCGATCCGGACAGGGGGATACGCAGTATTTT. Encoded protein: CASSRSGQGDTQYF.

V and J are TRBV18 and TRBJ2-1; 12 nucleotides line up with TRBD2. The V gene's germline CDR1 is KGHSH and CDR2 LQKENI. V was clipped by 4 bases and J by 9 bases; unmatched bases: 4. This CDR3 region has 14 residues. This CDR3 is CASSLGLAGSEQFF. The CDR3 DNA sequence: TGTGCCAGCTCACTCGGACTAGCGGGGTCTGAGCAGTTCTTC.

Here the CDR3 reads CASSFPGTSGAYEQYF. Here the CDR3 DNA reads TGTGCCAGCAGTTTCCCCGGGACTAGCGGCGCCTACGAGCAGTACTTC. V and J are TRBV28 and TRBJ2-7, with 11 bases lining up with TRBD2. This CDR3 region has 16 residues. Germline V gene sequence: CDR1 MDHEN, CDR2 SYDVKM. The junction had 6 bases not matched to a gene; V was cut back by 3 bases and J by 2 bases.

The V gene is TRBV27, the J gene TRBJ2-1; tentative D call: TRBD2 (5 bases). CDR1 and CDR2 (germline): MNHEY, SMNVEV (reference sequence). The V and J ends lost 2 bases and 6 bases respectively, with 17 bases between them. The CDR3 length is 16 residues. The CDR3 DNA reads as TGTGCCAGCAGTTTAACGCCACCGGGGTCGAGCAATGAGCAGTTCTTC. Its protein is CASSLTPPGSSNEQFF.

This chain connects TRBV10-3 to TRBJ2-5; D may be TRBD1 (5 bases). V dropped 0 bases and J dropped 5 bases, with 10 bases sitting between them. From germline, CDR1 is ENHRY and CDR2 SYGVKD. This CDR3 contains 14 residues. The CDR3 DNA reads TGTGCCATCAGTGAGTCGAAGGGGTTGGAGACCCAGTACTTC. This codes for CAISESKGLETQYF.

The V gene is TRBV2, the J gene TRBJ2-4, with D perhaps matching TRBD2 (6 bases). CDR3 length: 15 residues. Germline loops: CDR1 SNHLY, CDR2 FYNNEI. The V gene lost 4 bases and the J gene lost 7 bases, with 17 bases spanning the gap. This CDR3 is CASSGGGGSSNIQYF. DNA of the CDR3: TGTGCCAGCAGTGGGGGCGGAGGGTCCTCGAACATTCAGTACTTC.

This clone was seen once. The gene calls are TRBV18 and TRBJ1-4; maybe TRBD1 (6 bases). This CDR3 has 14 amino acids. The V gene lost 5 bases and the J gene lost 0 bases, with 7 bases spanning the gap. CDR1 and CDR2 (germline): KGHSH, LQKENI. The CDR3 DNA follows: TGTGCCAGCTCATCAGGGGCAACTAATGAAAAACTGTTTTTT. Its protein product is CASSSGATNEKLFF.

The chain carries TRBV18 and TRBJ1-4; 11 nucleotides align to TRBD1. The CDR3 is 19 amino acids. CDR1 KGHSH and CDR2 LQKENI come from the germline V gene. The trim removed 3 bases at V and 0 bases at J, leaving 9 bases unmatched. The CDR3 DNA is TGTGCCAGCTCACCCCGGACAGGGGGCAGTTGGGCAACTAATGAAAAACTGTTTTTT. This gives the protein CASSPRTGGSWATNEKLFF.